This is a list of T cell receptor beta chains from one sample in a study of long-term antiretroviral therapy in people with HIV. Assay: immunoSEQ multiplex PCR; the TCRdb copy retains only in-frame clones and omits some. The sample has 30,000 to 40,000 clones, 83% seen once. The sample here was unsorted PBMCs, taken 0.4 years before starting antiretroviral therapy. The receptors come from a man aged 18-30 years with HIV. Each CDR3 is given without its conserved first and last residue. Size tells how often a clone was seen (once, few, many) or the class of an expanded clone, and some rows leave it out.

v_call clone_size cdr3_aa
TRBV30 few AGVHGTGELF
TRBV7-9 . ASSPPSGDSYNEQF
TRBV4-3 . ASSQGSSGRNEQF
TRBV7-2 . ASSLGLEGEQY
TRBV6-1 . ASSERDGGTEAF
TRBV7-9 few ASSPLEGFGNQPQH
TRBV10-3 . AISGTVGQPQH
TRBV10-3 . AISERGADQPQH
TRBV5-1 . ASSLALQSYEQY
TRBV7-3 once ASSPLGTSGRVSGANVLT
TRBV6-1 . ASSERTVVLNTEAF
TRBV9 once ASSVFGQPNTEAF
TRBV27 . ASSSPNEQF
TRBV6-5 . ASRTGTEVYGYT
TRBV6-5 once ASSGGSKETQY
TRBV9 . ASSVDHSGNTIY
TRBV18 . ASSPAGAGYEQY
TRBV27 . ASSSLSSGTNYGYT
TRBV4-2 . ASGTNRVSSYNEQF
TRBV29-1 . SVGDITFISYNEQF
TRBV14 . ASSQEAFDRAGEQF
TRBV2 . AIGLAGDYEQY
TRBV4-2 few ASSQVFPESYEQY
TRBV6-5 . ASSYPGRGDT
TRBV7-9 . ASSQLTGSPTGELF
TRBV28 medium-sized ASSLGGSHYEQY
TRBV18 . ASLNTANYGYT
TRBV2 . ASSEAGRGHEGGYT
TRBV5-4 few ASRGWTGRDNEQF
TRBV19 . ASSMIGSAYEQY
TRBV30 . AWNWGGPYEQY
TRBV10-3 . AIKPGLAQYEQY
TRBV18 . ASSPPGGTSTDTQY
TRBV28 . ASSFTVVRYGYT
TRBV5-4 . ASSLYTDSLDEQY
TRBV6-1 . ASSEGLDSPLH
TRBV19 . ASSPGLAGGRSYNEQF
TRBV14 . ASSQVEVGRSEKYGYT
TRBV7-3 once ASSPGQSYNEQF
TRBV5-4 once ASSLELAGRNEQF
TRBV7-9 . ASSPDTNTEAF
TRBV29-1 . SAHGGNNEQF
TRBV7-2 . ASSLVSGQGDTQY
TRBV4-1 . ASSQVSAGAYEQY
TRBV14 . ASAGGGFEQF
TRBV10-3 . AISQQATGADTQY
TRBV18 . ASSPGGFDEQY
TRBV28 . ASSFGNSLSGNTIY
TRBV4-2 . ASSQGQGQRSNQPQH
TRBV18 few ASSPWVDTEAF
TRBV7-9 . ASSWVTGNEQF
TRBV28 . ASSEVSGSGIHTQY
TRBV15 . ATSSEGEGNTIY